This T cell receptor beta chain was documented in a study of cytomegalovirus exposure and HLA in healthy donors. The study, taken as a whole, reports: Many donors carried some public TCRs, although rarity characterized most TCR sequences. Per a later analysis, HLA-associated TCR beta chains showed more clonal expansion than other, equally common TCR beta chains.

Points on this clone: The antigen is not known.

Primers included in the PCR were 60 Vbeta and 13 Jbeta primers. The repertoire was sequenced with immunoSEQ multiplex PCR; TCRdb's copy has only in-frame clones and lacks some. The data show fewer than 120,000 clones, with about 90% seen just once and less than 2% held by the top ten. The sequence came from a man in his forties in good health and CMV-seronegative. Sequencing was done on a sample of PBMCs.

CDR3 protein: CASSQGQGLGNSPLHF. The CDR3 DNA reads as TGCGCCAGCAGCCAAGGTCAGGGACTTGGTAATTCACCCCTCCACTTT. This sequence joins TRBV4-1 and TRBJ1-6; TRBD1 is a possible D gene (5 bases). Germline V gene sequence: CDR1 MGHRA, CDR2 YSYEKL. The V end lost 1 base, the J end lost 6 bases, and 13 bases lay between the germline ends. This CDR3 contains 16 residues.